The 20 T cell receptor beta chains listed next were all sequenced from one sample in a study of control samples from healthy donors and cancer patients. Profiled with immunoSEQ multiplex PCR; TCRdb holds only in-frame clones, not every one. The repertoire includes roughly 130,000 clones, about 93% of them detected once, and approximately 15% sits in the top ten. Sequences were obtained from PBMCs. The source is a man in his fifties or sixties with colorectal cancer.

On this clone itself: An end of the junction differs from the germline gene, which may be a read error. The genes are TRBV5-4 and TRBJ2-2; TRBD1 agrees at 10 bases. This CDR3 comprises 16 residues. CDR1 is SGHNT, CDR2 YYREEE, per germline (reference sequence). CDR3 loop: CASTLFRTGGTGELFF. The CDR3 nucleotides are TGTGCCAGCACCTTGTTCAGGACAGGGGGCACCGGGGAGCTGTTTTTT. Full variable domain (rest looked up from reference TRBV5-4 and TRBJ2-2): ETGVTQSPTHLIKTRGQQVTLRCSSQSGHNTVSWYQQALGQGPQFIFQYYREEENGRGNFPPRFSGLQFPNYSSELNVNALELDDSALYLCASTLFRTGGTGELFFGEGSRLTVL.

This clone was seen just once. This sequence joins TRBV3-1 (or the pseudogene TRBV3-2) and TRBJ1-5, with 7 positions matching TRBD1. V trimming: 4 bases; J trimming: 0 bases; junction bases outside the gene matches: 6. Per germline, CDR1 LGHDT and CDR2 YNNKEL (reference sequence). The CDR3 length is 16 residues. The CDR3 DNA is TGTGCCAGCAGCCTTGGGACAGCTTTTAGCAATCAGCCCCAGCATTTT. Translation: CASSLGTAFSNQPQHF.

The rearrangement uses TRBV18 and TRBJ2-1, with a possible D match to TRBD1 (5 bases). Germline CDR1 is KGHSH and CDR2 is LQKENI. V lost 10 bases and J lost 1, with 11 bases in between. The CDR3 contains 13 residues. The CDR3 protein is CATRVMSYNEQFF. The CDR3 coding sequence is TGTGCCACCAGGGTGATGTCCTACAATGAGCAGTTCTTC.

This chain connects TRBV12-3 or TRBV12-4 to TRBJ1-2; D is ambiguous. The CDR3 runs to 11 residues. Trimming took off 8 bases at V and 0 bases at J, with 4 bases between the two ends. This CDR3 is CASATNYGYTF. As DNA, the CDR3 is TGTGCCAGCGCAACTAACTATGGCTACACCTTC.

The chain recombines TRBV18 with TRBJ2-7, with D possibly being TRBD2 (6 bases). CDR1 is KGHSH and CDR2 is LQKENI in the germline V gene. The CDR3 is 15 amino acids. With 4 bases removed from V and 1 base from J, the gap between germline ends came to 14 bases. The CDR3 DNA reads as TGTGCCAGCTCACTCGCCGGGACTCCTTCCTACGAGCAGTACTTC. Its translation: CASSLAGTPSYEQYF.

The chain links TRBV6-6 to TRBJ1-3; D remains unclear. This CDR3 contains 13 residues. V lost 7 bases to trimming and J lost 0 bases, with 7 bases between them. CDR1 is MNHNY, CDR2 SVGAGI, per germline (reference sequence). The CDR3 loop is CASTTGSGNTIYF. The DNA for the CDR3 is TGTGCCAGCACCACGGGCTCTGGAAACACCATATATTTT.

The CDR3 DNA reads TGTGCCAGCAGCCCAAGGACTAGAGAGCAGTACTTC. Amino acids: CASSPRTREQYF. J is TRBJ2-7 and V is TRBV7-2, with 7 nucleotides matching TRBD2. Germline lookup yields CDR1 SGHTA and CDR2 FQGNSA. CDR3 size: 12 residues. The V segment lost 5 bases and the J segment 7 bases; nucleotides outside the gene matches: 5.

This chain uses TRBV7-2 with TRBJ2-5; D uncertain. The CDR3 extends over 13 amino acids. The V end lost 1 base, the J end lost 1 base, and 4 bases lay between the germline ends. Germline CDR1 is SGHTA and CDR2 is FQGNSA. CDR3 bases: TGTGCCAGCAGCTTAGTATTCCAAGAGACCCAGTACTTC. Its protein is CASSLVFQETQYF. Full variable domain (remainder filled in from reference TRBV7-2 and TRBJ2-5): GAGVSQSPSNKVTEKGKDVELRCDPISGHTALYWYRQSLGQGLEFLIYFQGNSAPDKSGLPSDRFSAERTGGSVSTLTIQRTQQEDSAVYLCASSLVFQETQYFGPGTRLLVL.

This chain connects TRBV12-3 or TRBV12-4 to TRBJ1-1, with D uncertain. With 2 bases removed from V and 11 bases from J, the gap between germline ends came to 12 bases. The CDR3 spans 12 residues. CDR3 sequence: CASSLSGSKAFF. The CDR3 nucleotides read TGTGCCAGCAGTTTAAGTGGAAGTAAGGCTTTCTTT.

CDR3 in amino acids: CASSLGWGQLRETQYF. In DNA, the CDR3 is TGTGCCAGCAGCTTAGGATGGGGGCAGTTACGAGAGACCCAGTACTTC. V and J are TRBV7-9 and TRBJ2-5, with D perhaps matching TRBD1 (6 bases). The CDR3 loop spans 16 amino acids. V shed 1 base and J shed 4 bases, with 16 bases lying between them. CDR1 SEHNR and CDR2 FQNEAQ come from the germline V gene (reference sequence).

This clone was picked up one time. The V gene is TRBV19, the J gene TRBJ1-1, with D possibly matching TRBD1 (6 bases). CDR3 length: 13 amino acids. Trimming left V 6 bases short and J 5 bases short, with 13 bases between. Germline CDR1 and CDR2: LNHDA and SQIVND (reference sequence). The CDR3 sequence: CASSPQGETEAFF. The CDR3 DNA reads TGTGCCAGTAGCCCACAGGGAGAAACTGAAGCTTTCTTT.

On this clone itself: This CDR3 is also generated by other DNA sequences in the sample. The chain uses TRBV18 and TRBJ1-5; D is uncertain. The germline V gene encodes CDR1 KGHSH and CDR2 LQKENI. With 6 bases removed from V and 1 base from J, the gap between germline ends came to 7 bases. The CDR3 consists of 13 residues. CDR3 DNA sequence: TGTGCCAGCTCCCCGGGCAGCAATCAGCCCCAGCATTTT. Translation: CASSPGSNQPQHF. Filled out from reference TRBV18 and TRBJ1-5, the complete variable domain reads NAGVMQNPRHLVRRRGQEARLRCSPMKGHSHVYWYRQLPEEGLKFMVYLQKENIIDESGMPKERFSAEFPKEGPSILRIQQVVRGDSAAYFCASSPGSNQPQHFGDGTRLSIL.

The CDR3, as DNA: TGTGCCAGCAGCTTCCAGTTCCCGACCTCTGGGGCCAACGTCCTGACTTTC. It encodes CASSFQFPTSGANVLTF. The chain has TRBV5-5 and TRBJ2-6; D call uncertain. V lost 2 bases and J lost 0, with 12 bases in between. Germline values: CDR1 SGHKS, CDR2 YYEKEE (reference sequence). The CDR3 extends over 17 amino acids. Complete variable domain (other parts from reference TRBV5-5 and TRBJ2-6): DAGVTQSPTHLIKTRGQQVTLRCSPISGHKSVSWYQQVLGQGPQFIFQYYEKEERGRGNFPDRFSARQFPNYSSELNVNALLLGDSALYLCASSFQFPTSGANVLTFGAGSRLTVL.

The rearrangement uses TRBV3-1 (or the pseudogene TRBV3-2) and TRBJ1-1; 9 bases are shared with TRBD1. J lost 1 base, V lost 3 bases, and 3 bases had no gene match. Germline assignment: CDR1 LGHDT and CDR2 YNNKEL (reference sequence). The CDR3 has 15 residues. The CDR3 protein is CASSQWTGENTEAFF. CDR3 in DNA: TGTGCCAGCAGCCAGTGGACAGGGGAGAACACTGAAGCTTTCTTT.

The rearrangement joins TRBV2 to TRBJ2-7, with D possibly TRBD1 on 6 matching bases. CDR1 SNHLY and CDR2 FYNNEI come from the germline V gene. The CDR3 totals 12 residues. V dropped 4 bases and J dropped 4 bases, with 8 bases sitting between them. The CDR3 reads CASSGQGYEQYF. CDR3 DNA: TGTGCCAGCAGTGGGCAGGGGTACGAGCAGTACTTC.

V usage is TRBV11-2 and J usage is TRBJ2-3; TRBD2 aligns across 7 bases. Trimming took 3 bases from V and 14 from J; bases not matched to a gene: 8. The CDR3 has 12 residues. CDR1 and CDR2 from the germline V gene are SGHAT and FQNNGV. CDR3 region: CASSFSGLELYF. For the CDR3, the DNA is TGTGCCAGCAGCTTTTCCGGACTAGAGTTGTATTTT. Variable domain in full (rest from reference TRBV11-2 and TRBJ2-3): EAGVAQSPRYKIIEKRQSVAFWCNPISGHATLYWYQQILGQGPKLLIQFQNNGVVDDSQLPKDRFSAERLKGVDSTLKIQPAKLEDSAVYLCASSFSGLELYFGPGTRLTVL.

The V and J genes are TRBV6-5 and TRBJ2-1, with TRBD2 identical over 10 bases. The V gene end was trimmed by 6 bases and the J gene end by 9 bases; junction bases not matched to a gene: 5. The CDR3 length is 13 residues. Looked up from germline, CDR1 is MNHEY and CDR2 is SVGAGI. The CDR3 DNA sequence: TGTGCCAGCAGACTAGCGGGGAGGGGTGAGCAGTTCTTC. Its translation is CASRLAGRGEQFF.

This rearrangement joins TRBV3-1 (or the pseudogene TRBV3-2) to TRBJ1-1, with no clear D. CDR3 length: 15 amino acids. Germline CDR1 and CDR2: LGHDT and YNNKEL (reference sequence). V lost 0 bases to trimming and J lost 5 bases, with 13 bases between them. The CDR3: CASSQETIVGTEAFF. CDR3 bases: TGTGCCAGCAGCCAAGAAACGATTGTGGGGACTGAAGCTTTCTTT.

The chain links TRBV9 to TRBJ2-1, with 10 bases identical to TRBD2. With V trimmed by 2 bases and J by 7 bases, 9 bases remained unmatched. This CDR3 has 16 residues. Germline values: CDR1 SGDLS, CDR2 YYNGEE. The CDR3 protein is CASSVGLAGVLNEQFF. The CDR3 region has the DNA TGTGCCAGCAGCGTGGGCCTAGCGGGGGTTTTGAATGAGCAGTTCTTC.

The V call is TRBV6-6, the J call TRBJ1-5, with a tentative D call TRBD1 (5 bases). This CDR3 contains 14 residues. V lost 4 bases, J lost 1 base, and 8 bases lay in between. The germline V gene has CDR1 MNHNY and CDR2 SVGAGI (reference sequence). CDR3 in amino acids: CASSFGTSNQPQHF. In DNA form, the CDR3 reads TGTGCCAGCAGTTTCGGGACGAGCAATCAGCCCCAGCATTTT.